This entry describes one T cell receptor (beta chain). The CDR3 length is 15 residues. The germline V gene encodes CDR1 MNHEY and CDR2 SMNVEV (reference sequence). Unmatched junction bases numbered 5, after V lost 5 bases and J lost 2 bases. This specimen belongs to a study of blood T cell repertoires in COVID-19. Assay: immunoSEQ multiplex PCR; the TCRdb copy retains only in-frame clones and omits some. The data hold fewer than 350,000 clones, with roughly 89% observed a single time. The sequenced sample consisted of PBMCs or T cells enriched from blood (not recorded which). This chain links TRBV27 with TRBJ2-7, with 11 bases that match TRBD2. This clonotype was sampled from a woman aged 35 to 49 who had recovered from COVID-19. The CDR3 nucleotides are TGTGCCAGCAGTCACCCTAGCGGGAGGACCTACGAGCAGTACTTC. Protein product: CASSHPSGRTYEQYF.